Presented here are 28 T cell receptor beta chains from one specimen sequenced in a study of T cells after somatic rescue of genetic block (dated by TCRdb to 2020 to 2021). The receptor library was made with the immunoSEQ multiplex PCR assay. The table comes from immuneACCESS by way of TCRdb, which keeps in-frame sequences with V and J called. Part of the clones is missing from these tables; in studies checked, under half for an unresolved V gene and the rest for unknown reasons. This sample is represented by more than 65,000 clones; approximately 91% of them were singletons. The top ten clones comprise about 3% of the sample. Sequencing used peripheral blood mononuclear cells (PBMCs). The origin of the receptors is a man younger than 45.

The table lists this clone with a count of one. The rearrangement joins TRBV19 to TRBJ1-5, with D possibly TRBD1 on 6 matching bases. This CDR3 is 14 amino acids long. The germline V gene has CDR1 LNHDA and CDR2 SQIVND (reference sequence). The germline V and J ends were trimmed by 7 bases and 6 bases, with 16 bases remaining between them. The CDR3 reads CASKQGVDGQPQHF. In DNA form, the CDR3 reads TGTGCCAGTAAACAGGGTGTTGACGGTCAGCCCCAGCATTTT.

V usage is TRBV11-2 and J usage is TRBJ2-7; 9 bases fit TRBD2. The CDR3 runs 15 residues. V gave up 5 bases and J gave up 0 bases; unmatched junction bases: 5. Germline assignment: CDR1 SGHAT and CDR2 FQNNGV. Written as DNA, the CDR3 is TGTGCCAGCAGCACCCGGACTAGCGCCTCCTACGAGCAGTACTTC. It codes for CASSTRTSASYEQYF.

This clone appeared a single time. For the CDR3, the DNA is TGTGCCAGCAGCCCTAGGACAGGGGGCGCGGGCAATCAGCCCCAGCATTTT. This encodes CASSPRTGGAGNQPQHF. The chain is built from TRBV5-5 and TRBJ1-5; 11 positions match TRBD1. V shed 4 bases, J shed 2 bases, and the junction held 8 bases outside the gene matches. Germline CDR1 is SGHKS and CDR2 is YYEKEE (reference sequence). This CDR3 comprises 17 residues.

The chain has TRBV18 and TRBJ2-2, with 9 bases fitting TRBD1. This CDR3 comprises 15 residues. V dropped 6 bases and J dropped 5; count of bases not matched to a gene: 7. Germline-derived CDR1 and CDR2 are KGHSH and LQKENI. CDR3 DNA sequence: TGTGCCAGCTCGGGACAGGGCGATGGAACCGGGGAGCTGTTTTTT. Protein product: CASSGQGDGTGELFF.

V gene TRBV11-2 combines with J gene TRBJ1-2; D is unclear. This CDR3 has 14 amino acids. Germline CDR1 reads SGHAT; CDR2 reads FQNNGV. V gave up 3 bases and J gave up 2 bases, with 10 bases separating them. As DNA, the CDR3 is TGTGCCAGCAGCTTGCGGGCGTCAAACTATGGCTACACCTTC. It encodes CASSLRASNYGYTF.

The chain recombines TRBV19 with TRBJ1-2; tentatively, D is TRBD1 (5 bases). The germline V gene encodes CDR1 LNHDA and CDR2 SQIVND (reference sequence). The CDR3 sequence is 17 residues long. Trimming stripped 4 bases from V and 2 bases from J, with 20 bases between. The CDR3 loop reads CASSRGAGFGLNYGYTF. CDR3 sequence (DNA): TGTGCCAGTAGTAGGGGCGCAGGGTTCGGATTAAACTATGGCTACACCTTC.

This clone showed up just once. The gene calls are TRBV9 and TRBJ2-7, with D unresolved. Germline CDR1 reads SGDLS; CDR2 reads YYNGEE. The CDR3 covers 15 residues. Trimming cost V 0 bases and J 1 base, with 11 bases left between them. CDR3 region: CASSVVADWSYEQYF. The DNA of the CDR3 is TGTGCCAGCAGCGTAGTCGCGGATTGGTCCTACGAGCAGTACTTC.

This clone showed up just once. V and J are TRBV6-1 and TRBJ1-6; D not certain. V was pared by 0 bases and J by 9 bases, with 6 bases between. The CDR3 covers 13 residues. Germline V CDR1 and CDR2: MNHNS, SASEGT. For the CDR3, the DNA is TGTGCCAGCAGTGAAGCGAGGAGTTCACCCCTCCACTTT. Its protein is CASSEARSSPLHF.

The chain carries TRBV7-9 and TRBJ2-3; D gene ambiguous. Trimming removed 2 bases at V and 6 bases at J, with 18 bases between. CDR3 length: 16 residues. CDR1 is SEHNR and CDR2 is FQNEAQ in the germline V gene (reference sequence). In DNA form, the CDR3 reads TGTGCCAGCAGCTTAACCGAGGCGGTCTTTAGGGATACGCAGTATTTT. Protein: CASSLTEAVFRDTQYF. Using reference TRBV7-9 and TRBJ2-3 for the parts outside the CDR3, the full variable domain is DTGVSQNPRHKITKRGQNVTFRCDPISEHNRLYWYRQTLGQGPEFLTYFQNEAQLEKSRLLSDRFSAERPKGSFSTLEIQRTEQGDSAMYLCASSLTEAVFRDTQYFGPGTRLTVL.

This chain uses TRBV27 with TRBJ2-1, with a possible D match to TRBD1 (6 bases). The length of the CDR3 is 11 residues. V lost 5 bases and J 11 bases, leaving 10 bases between the germline ends. Germline CDR1 and CDR2: MNHEY and SMNVEV (reference sequence). The CDR3 coding sequence is TGTGCCAGCAGTACAGGGTACAAGCAGTTCTTC. It yields the protein CASSTGYKQFF.

The V call is TRBV4-1, the J call TRBJ1-4; D gene ambiguous. The CDR3 totals 14 residues. Germline values: CDR1 MGHRA, CDR2 YSYEKL. V shed 3 bases and J shed 2 bases, with 7 bases lying between them. The DNA of the CDR3 is TGCGCCAGCAGCCATACTGCCACTAATGAAAAACTGTTTTTT. Amino acids: CASSHTATNEKLFF.

This clone was seen only a few times. The J gene is TRBJ1-2, the V gene TRBV6-6; unclear D gene. Between the trimmed V and J ends, which lost 4 bases and 6 bases, there was a span of 12 bases. This CDR3 contains 13 residues. CDR1 is MNHNY, CDR2 SVGAGI, per germline (reference sequence). The CDR3 nucleotides are TGTGCCAGCAGTTCCCACGGCGTGGATGGCTACACCTTC. It translates to CASSSHGVDGYTF.

The chain carries TRBV14 and TRBJ2-2; no clear D gene. The CDR3 totals 13 residues. The germline gives CDR1 SGHDN, CDR2 FVKESK. Trimming took off 1 base at V and 6 bases at J, with 6 bases between the two ends. The CDR3 region is CASSQGVAGELFF. CDR3 in DNA: TGTGCCAGCAGCCAAGGGGTGGCCGGGGAGCTGTTTTTT. Complete variable domain (other parts from reference TRBV14 and TRBJ2-2): EAGVTQFPSHSVIEKGQTVTLRCDPISGHDNLYWYRRVMGKEIKFLLHFVKESKQDESGMPNNRFLAERTGGTYSTLKVQPAELEDSGVYFCASSQGVAGELFFGEGSRLTVL.

This chain links TRBV2 with TRBJ2-5, with 7 bases aligning to TRBD2. The germline gives CDR1 SNHLY, CDR2 FYNNEI. The CDR3 consists of 14 residues. The J segment lost 2 bases and the V segment lost 4 bases, leaving 4 bases of the junction unmatched. The CDR3 bases are TGTGCCAGCAGTGTTCTAGCGGTACAAGAGACCCAGTACTTC. This codes for CASSVLAVQETQYF.

Remarks on this clone: One junction end does not reproduce the germline sequence, and a read error may be involved. This rearrangement joins TRBV14 to TRBJ2-1, with TRBD2 identical over 10 bases. The CDR3 is 18 amino acids. Germline lookup yields CDR1 SGHDN and CDR2 FVKESK. The CDR3 bases are TGTGCCACCCCAAGACGGGGAAGCGGGAGGGCCTCCCACAATGAGCAGTTCTTC. Protein sequence: CATPRRGSGRASHNEQFF.

CDR3 amino acids: CASSLANLDQETQYF. In nucleotides, the CDR3 is TGCGCCAGCAGCTTGGCCAATTTAGACCAAGAGACCCAGTACTTC. The chain employs TRBV5-1 and TRBJ2-5; D uncertain. This CDR3 has 15 residues. Germline-derived CDR1 and CDR2 are SGHRS and YFSETQ. Between the trimmed V and J ends, which lost 0 bases and 0 bases, there was a span of 9 bases.

The V and J genes are TRBV6-5 and TRBJ1-2; D ambiguous. Per germline, CDR1 MNHEY and CDR2 SVGAGI. The CDR3 runs to 13 residues. V was shortened by 2 bases and J by 5 bases, with 9 bases between the two germline ends. The CDR3 spells CASSYKGYYGYTF. The CDR3 DNA sequence: TGTGCCAGCAGTTACAAAGGTTATTATGGCTACACCTTC.

This chain connects TRBV27 to TRBJ1-4; D is undetermined. Germline CDR1 is MNHEY and CDR2 is SMNVEV (reference sequence). The ends were cut back, 1 base at V and 4 bases at J, with 10 bases in the middle. This CDR3 is 15 amino acids long. The CDR3 DNA follows: TGTGCCAGCAGTTTATTTTTCGGGGTTAATGAAAAACTGTTTTTT. It codes for CASSLFFGVNEKLFF.

The rearrangement links TRBV27 to TRBJ2-6; 12 bases fit TRBD2. The CDR3 sequence is 19 residues long. Germline assignment: CDR1 MNHEY and CDR2 SMNVEV (reference sequence). Germline trimming cut 5 bases from V and 4 bases from J; bases unmatched to any gene: 12. As DNA, the CDR3 is TGTGCCAGCAGTCCCCTAGCGGGAGGGCCCTCAGGGGGGGCCAACGTCCTGACTTTC. It codes for CASSPLAGGPSGGANVLTF. Complete variable domain (other parts from reference TRBV27 and TRBJ2-6): EAQVTQNPRYLITVTGKKLTVTCSQNMNHEYMSWYRQDPGLGLRQIYYSMNVEVTDKGDVPEGYKVSRKEKRNFPLILESPSPNQTSLYFCASSPLAGGPSGGANVLTFGAGSRLTVL.

The V and J genes are TRBV6-1 and TRBJ2-5; unclear D gene. The last part of the DNA fits TRBJ2-7 better; the J call may be wrong. This CDR3 has 12 residues. CDR1 MNHNS and CDR2 SASEGT come from the germline V gene. CDR3 sequence (DNA): TGTGCCAGCAGTGTGCAGACCTACGAGCAGTACTTC. It translates to CASSVQTYEQYF.

This chain connects TRBV19 to TRBJ1-2; no clear D gene. This CDR3 contains 12 residues. Germline V gene sequence: CDR1 LNHDA, CDR2 SQIVND (reference sequence). With 1 base removed from V and 2 bases from J, the gap between germline ends came to 2 bases. As DNA, the CDR3 is TGTGCCAGTAGTATAGCCAACTATGGCTACACCTTC. The encoded protein is CASSIANYGYTF.

This chain joins TRBV19 and TRBJ2-7, with 8 bases fitting TRBD2. V lost 3 bases, J lost 3 bases, and 4 bases stayed unmatched. Germline V gene lookup returns CDR1 LNHDA and CDR2 SQIVND (reference sequence). This CDR3 contains 14 residues. Here the CDR3 reads CASSIVAGSYEQYF. Written as DNA, the CDR3 is TGTGCCAGTAGTATTGTAGCGGGGAGCTACGAGCAGTACTTC.

The chain is built from TRBV18 and TRBJ1-5; D possibly corresponds to TRBD1 (6 bases). Germline CDR1 reads KGHSH; CDR2 reads LQKENI. The CDR3 runs to 15 residues. V lost 4 bases to trimming and J lost 3 bases, with 13 bases between them. Here the CDR3 DNA reads TGTGCCAGCTCACAACAAAACAGGGACAATCAGCCCCAGCATTTT. It specifies CASSQQNRDNQPQHF.

The CDR3 sequence: CASTSREQQPQHF. The CDR3 DNA follows: TGTGCCAGCACCTCGCGGGAACAACAGCCCCAGCATTTT. V gene TRBV6-6 combines with J gene TRBJ1-5, with D uncertain. V gave up 7 bases and J gave up 7 bases, with 14 bases separating them. CDR3 length: 13 residues. CDR1 is MNHNY, CDR2 SVGAGI, per germline (reference sequence).

The rearrangement uses TRBV5-1 and TRBJ1-2, with D perhaps TRBD1 (6 bases). V lost 4 bases and J lost 4, with 17 bases in between. The CDR3 is 15 residues long. The germline gives CDR1 SGHRS, CDR2 YFSETQ. The CDR3, as DNA: TGCGCCAGCAGCCCGGAAACCGGGACAAGCTATGGCTACACCTTC. It yields the protein CASSPETGTSYGYTF.

V gene TRBV2 combines with J gene TRBJ2-7; TRBD1 matches at 8 bases. V trimming: 7 bases; J trimming: 0 bases; junction bases outside the gene matches: 8. Germline lookup yields CDR1 SNHLY and CDR2 FYNNEI. This CDR3 is 15 amino acids long. In DNA form, the CDR3 reads TGTGCCAGCACCCTCGGGACAGGAAACTCCTACGAGCAGTACTTC. Its protein is CASTLGTGNSYEQYF. The full variable domain, rest sourced from reference TRBV2 and TRBJ2-7, is EPEVTQTPSHQVTQMGQEVILRCVPISNHLYFYWYRQILGQKVEFLVSFYNNEISEKSEIFDDQFSVERPDGSNFTLKIRSTKLEDSAMYFCASTLGTGNSYEQYFGPGTRLTVT.

The CDR3 sequence is CASSLGGTDRSPLHF. The CDR3 DNA follows: TGTGCCAGCAGCTTAGGAGGGACAGATCGGTCACCCCTCCACTTT. The V call is TRBV11-2, the J call TRBJ1-6; 7 nucleotides agree with TRBD1. CDR1 and CDR2 (germline): SGHAT, FQNNGV. V shed 1 base, J shed 10 bases, and the junction held 7 bases outside the gene matches. The CDR3 length is 15 residues.

The rearrangement joins TRBV25-1 to TRBJ1-1, with a possible D match to TRBD1 (5 bases). V lost 6 bases, J lost 1 base, and 6 bases lay in between. In germline, CDR1 is MGHDK, CDR2 SYGVNS. The CDR3 spans 12 residues. The CDR3 DNA sequence: TGTGCCAGCAGGGGGCAGAACACTGAAGCTTTCTTT. Protein product: CASRGQNTEAFF.